Following are 3 T cell receptor beta chains from one sample sequenced in a study of a mutant IDH1 vaccine in newly diagnosed glioma. Antigens for these TCRs are unknown. Clones were sequenced by immunoSEQ multiplex PCR, and TCRdb holds only the in-frame ones, with some missing. This sample yields 77,000 or so clones, of which 80% to 90% are seen a single time; about 5.7% belongs to the top ten. Specified time point: week 47, end of study. Vaccinated patients received 300 ug of mutant IDH1 20-mer peptide per dose, with topical imiquimod. The specimen comprised PBMCs, sampled from a glioma patient whose treatment included an IDH1 peptide vaccine. The receptors were gathered from a man in his forties with glioma.

The chain employs TRBV19 and TRBJ2-2; D possibly corresponds to TRBD1 (6 bases). The CDR3 is 14 residues long. Germline CDR1 LNHDA, CDR2 SQIVND (reference sequence). Trimming removed 7 bases at V and 1 base at J, with 10 bases between. CDR3 sequence: CASIVQGNTGELFF. The CDR3, as DNA: TGTGCCAGTATCGTACAGGGGAACACCGGGGAGCTGTTTTTT.

This clone was counted between two and nine times. The V and J genes are TRBV28 and TRBJ2-7; D is perhaps TRBD1 or TRBD2 (5 bases each). The V gene lost 3 bases and the J gene lost 2 bases, with 8 bases spanning the gap. This CDR3 is 13 amino acids long. Germline V gene lookup returns CDR1 MDHEN and CDR2 SYDVKM. The CDR3 sequence is CASSFGDPYEQYF. CDR3 DNA sequence: TGTGCCAGCAGTTTTGGGGACCCCTACGAGCAGTACTTC.

The chain links TRBV4-3 to TRBJ2-7, with 11 bases that match TRBD1. V shed 0 bases and J 5 bases; nucleotides not matched to a gene: 6. The CDR3 is 16 residues long. Germline V lookup: CDR1 LGHNA, CDR2 YSLEER. The CDR3 region is CASSQDAGQGAHEQYF. DNA of the CDR3: TGCGCCAGCAGCCAAGACGCTGGACAGGGGGCCCACGAGCAGTACTTC.